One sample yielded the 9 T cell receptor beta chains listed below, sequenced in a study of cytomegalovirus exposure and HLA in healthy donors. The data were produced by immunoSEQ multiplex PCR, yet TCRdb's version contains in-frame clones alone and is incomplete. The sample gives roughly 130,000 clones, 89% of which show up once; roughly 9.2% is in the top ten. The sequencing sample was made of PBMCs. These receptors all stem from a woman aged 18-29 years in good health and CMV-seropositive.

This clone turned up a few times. The CDR3 loop is CASSFELSYEQYF. The CDR3 DNA is TGTGCCAGCAGCTTTGAACTCTCCTACGAGCAGTACTTC. The chain links TRBV7-9 to TRBJ2-7, with D hard to call. This CDR3 comprises 13 residues. Germline CDR1 SEHNR, CDR2 FQNEAQ (reference sequence). V was pared by 3 bases and J by 0 bases, with 6 bases between. The full variable domain, its missing parts supplied by reference TRBV7-9 and TRBJ2-7, is DTGVSQNPRHKITKRGQNVTFRCDPISEHNRLYWYRQTLGQGPEFLTYFQNEAQLEKSRLLSDRFSAERPKGSFSTLEIQRTEQGDSAMYLCASSFELSYEQYFGPGTRLTVT.

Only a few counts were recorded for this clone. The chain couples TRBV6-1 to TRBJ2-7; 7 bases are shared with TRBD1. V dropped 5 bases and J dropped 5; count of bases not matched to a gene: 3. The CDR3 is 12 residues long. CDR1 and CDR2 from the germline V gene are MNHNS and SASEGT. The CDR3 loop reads CASSPTGDEQYF. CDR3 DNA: TGTGCCAGCAGTCCAACAGGGGACGAGCAGTACTTC.

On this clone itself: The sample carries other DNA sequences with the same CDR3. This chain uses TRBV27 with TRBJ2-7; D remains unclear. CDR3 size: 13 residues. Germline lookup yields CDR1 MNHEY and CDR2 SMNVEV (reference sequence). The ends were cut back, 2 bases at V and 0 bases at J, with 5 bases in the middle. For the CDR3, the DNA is TGTGCCAGCAGTTTAGCGAGCTCCTACGAGCAGTACTTC. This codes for CASSLASSYEQYF.

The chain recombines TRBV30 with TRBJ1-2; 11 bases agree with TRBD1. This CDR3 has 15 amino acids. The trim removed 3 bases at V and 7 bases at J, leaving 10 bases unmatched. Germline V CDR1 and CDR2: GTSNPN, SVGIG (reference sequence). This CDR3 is CAWSLRTGGRGGYTF. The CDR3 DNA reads TGTGCCTGGAGCCTCCGGACAGGGGGCAGAGGTGGCTACACCTTC.

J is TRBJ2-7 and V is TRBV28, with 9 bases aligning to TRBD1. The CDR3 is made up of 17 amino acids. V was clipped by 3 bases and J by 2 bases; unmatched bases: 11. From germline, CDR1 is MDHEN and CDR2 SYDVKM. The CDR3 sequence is CASSLHRQGEIPYEQYF. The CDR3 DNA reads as TGTGCCAGCAGTTTGCACCGACAGGGGGAGATCCCCTACGAGCAGTACTTC.

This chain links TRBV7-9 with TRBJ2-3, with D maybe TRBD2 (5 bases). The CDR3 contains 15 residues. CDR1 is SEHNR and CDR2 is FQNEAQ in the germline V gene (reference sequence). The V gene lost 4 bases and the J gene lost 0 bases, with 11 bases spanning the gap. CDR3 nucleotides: TGTGCCAGCAGCTACATGGGCGGGAGCACAGATACGCAGTATTTT. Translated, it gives CASSYMGGSTDTQYF.

The CDR3 coding sequence is TGTGCCAGCAGCCTACAGCCTGGGACAGCCTACGAGCAGTACTTC. Its protein is CASSLQPGTAYEQYF. This chain joins TRBV7-6 and TRBJ2-7; the match to TRBD1 covers 7 bases. The V gene's germline CDR1 is SGHVS and CDR2 FNYEAQ. V dropped 5 bases and J dropped 2; count of bases not matched to a gene: 9. The CDR3 is 15 residues long.

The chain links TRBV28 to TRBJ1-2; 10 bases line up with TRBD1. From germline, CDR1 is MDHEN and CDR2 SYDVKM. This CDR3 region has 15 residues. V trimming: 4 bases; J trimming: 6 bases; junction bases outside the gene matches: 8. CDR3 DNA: TGTGCCAGCAGTTCCCCCGGCGGGACAGGGGATGGCTACACCTTC. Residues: CASSSPGGTGDGYTF.

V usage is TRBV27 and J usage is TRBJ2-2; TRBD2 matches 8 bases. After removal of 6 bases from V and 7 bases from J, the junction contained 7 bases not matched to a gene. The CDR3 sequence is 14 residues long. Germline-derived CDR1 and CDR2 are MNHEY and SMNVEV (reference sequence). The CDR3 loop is CASSRRGGSGELFF. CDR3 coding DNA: TGTGCCAGCAGCCGCCGGGGGGGCAGCGGGGAGCTGTTTTTT.